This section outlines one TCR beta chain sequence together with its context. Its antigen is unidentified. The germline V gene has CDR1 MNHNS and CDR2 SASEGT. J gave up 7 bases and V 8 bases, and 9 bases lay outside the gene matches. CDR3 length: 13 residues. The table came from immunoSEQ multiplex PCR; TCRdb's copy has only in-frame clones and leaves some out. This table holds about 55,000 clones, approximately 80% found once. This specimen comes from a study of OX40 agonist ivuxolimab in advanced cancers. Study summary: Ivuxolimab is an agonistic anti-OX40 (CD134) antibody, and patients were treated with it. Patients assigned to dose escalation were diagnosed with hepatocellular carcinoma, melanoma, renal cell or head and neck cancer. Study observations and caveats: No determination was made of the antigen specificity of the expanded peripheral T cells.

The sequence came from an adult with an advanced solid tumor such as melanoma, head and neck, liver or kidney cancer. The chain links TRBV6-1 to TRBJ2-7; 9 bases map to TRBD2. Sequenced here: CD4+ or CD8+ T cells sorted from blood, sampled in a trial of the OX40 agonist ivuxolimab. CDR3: CASLLAGRGEQYF. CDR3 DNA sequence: TGTGCCAGCTTGCTAGCGGGGCGGGGGGAGCAGTACTTC.